This is a list of T cell receptor beta chains from one sample in a study of T cell responses to AZD1222 COVID-19 vaccine. Profiling relied on immunoSEQ multiplex PCR, and the TCRdb table lists in-frame clones only, not all of them. The table lists 95,000 to 100,000 clones, roughly 90% of them singletons. The material sequenced was peripheral blood, taken 28 days after the second AZD1222 dose. These receptors originate from an adult who received the AZD1222 COVID-19 vaccine. The CDR3 runs from the conserved cysteine through the conserved F or W. Each record gives: D gene, clone size, V gene, J gene, CDR3 DNA, CDR3 protein. A D gene is named only where the DNA matches it firmly. Only some rows state a clone size, as once, few, many or a class for expanded clones.

d_gene: -; abundance: -; v_gene: TRBV5-1; j_gene: TRBJ2-7; CDR3nt: TGCGCCAGCAGCCGGGGGACAGCCAACGAGCAGTACTTC; CDR3aa: CASSRGTANEQYF
d_gene: -; abundance: -; v_gene: TRBV7-9; j_gene: TRBJ2-1; CDR3nt: TGTGCCAGCAGCTTAGACCGAGTTGGGAATGAGCAGTTCTTC; CDR3aa: CASSLDRVGNEQFF
d_gene: TRBD2; abundance: -; v_gene: TRBV18; j_gene: TRBJ2-7; CDR3nt: TGTGCCAGCTCATCTCCGGGACTAGCGGGGCCCTACGAGCAGTACTTC; CDR3aa: CASSSPGLAGPYEQYF
d_gene: TRBD2; abundance: -; v_gene: TRBV9; j_gene: TRBJ2-1; CDR3nt: TGTGCCAGCAGCGATACTAGCGGGAGTTACAATGAGCAGTTCTTC; CDR3aa: CASSDTSGSYNEQFF
d_gene: TRBD1; abundance: -; v_gene: TRBV6-5; j_gene: TRBJ2-1; CDR3nt: TGTGCCAGCTCGAATCAGGGGGCCGGTGAGCAGTTCTTC; CDR3aa: CASSNQGAGEQFF
d_gene: -; abundance: -; v_gene: TRBV5-1; j_gene: TRBJ1-4; CDR3nt: TGCGCCAGCAGCTTGGGGGGGACGGTCGATGTCGAACTGTTTTTT; CDR3aa: CASSLGGTVDVELFF
d_gene: TRBD2; abundance: -; v_gene: TRBV5-6; j_gene: TRBJ2-5; CDR3nt: TGTGCCAGCAGCCCCTCCCTACTAGCGGGAGTTGAAGAGACCCAGTACTTC; CDR3aa: CASSPSLLAGVEETQYF
d_gene: -; abundance: -; v_gene: TRBV4-1; j_gene: TRBJ1-2; CDR3nt: TGCGCCAGCAGCCAAGTAAGAGGGAGGCGTGACTATGGCTACACCTTC; CDR3aa: CASSQVRGRRDYGYTF
d_gene: -; abundance: -; v_gene: TRBV24-1; j_gene: TRBJ1-2; CDR3nt: TGTGCCACTCCCCGACGCAGCTTCAACTATGGCTACACCTTC; CDR3aa: CATPRRSFNYGYTF
d_gene: -; abundance: -; v_gene: TRBV6-5; j_gene: TRBJ1-6; CDR3nt: TGTGCCAGCAGCCTGGGCCGGATTGGTCCCCTCCACTTT; CDR3aa: CASSLGRIGPLHF
d_gene: TRBD2; abundance: -; v_gene: TRBV7-3; j_gene: TRBJ2-1; CDR3nt: TGTGCCAGCAGCTCCAGCGGGAACGGTGAGCAGTTCTTC; CDR3aa: CASSSSGNGEQFF
d_gene: -; abundance: -; v_gene: TRBV15; j_gene: TRBJ2-5; CDR3nt: TGTGCCACCAGCAGAGGGGTTCTTCAAGAGACCCAGTACTTC; CDR3aa: CATSRGVLQETQYF
d_gene: -; abundance: -; v_gene: TRBV28; j_gene: TRBJ1-2; CDR3nt: TGTGCCAGCACCCAAGGCCCAAGCTACACCTTC; CDR3aa: CASTQGPSYTF
d_gene: -; abundance: -; v_gene: TRBV6-5; j_gene: TRBJ2-7; CDR3nt: TGTGCCTCGCGTTTAGTGGGCGCAGGAGGGAACGAGCAGTACTTC; CDR3aa: CASRLVGAGGNEQYF
d_gene: TRBD2; abundance: once; v_gene: TRBV5-4; j_gene: TRBJ2-7; CDR3nt: TGTGCCAGCCACCCAGGGGCGGGGGGGATAGGTTCCTACGAGCAGTACTTC; CDR3aa: CASHPGAGGIGSYEQYF
d_gene: -; abundance: -; v_gene: TRBV13; j_gene: TRBJ2-3; CDR3nt: TGTGCCAGCAGCTTAGGCTCAGATACGCAGTATTTT; CDR3aa: CASSLGSDTQYF
d_gene: -; abundance: -; v_gene: TRBV11-2; j_gene: TRBJ2-1; CDR3nt: TGTGCCAGCAGCTTACCGGCGTTAGGGGTTACTGAGCAGTTCTTC; CDR3aa: CASSLPALGVTEQFF
d_gene: TRBD2; abundance: -; v_gene: TRBV9; j_gene: TRBJ2-3; CDR3nt: TGTGCCAGCAATTCGGGAGGGGACGATACGCAGTATTTT; CDR3aa: CASNSGGDDTQYF
d_gene: -; abundance: -; v_gene: TRBV11-3; j_gene: TRBJ2-2; CDR3nt: TGTGCCAGCAGCCACGCCCAGCGAATCGGGGAGCTGTTTTTT; CDR3aa: CASSHAQRIGELFF
d_gene: -; abundance: once; v_gene: TRBV28; j_gene: TRBJ2-7; CDR3nt: TGTGCCAGCAGTTTCGGGCGGCGCTCCTACGAGCAGTACTTC; CDR3aa: CASSFGRRSYEQYF
d_gene: -; abundance: -; v_gene: TRBV28; j_gene: TRBJ1-5; CDR3nt: TGTGCCAGCAGTTTGAGTCACGGGGTACAGCCCCAGCATTTT; CDR3aa: CASSLSHGVQPQHF
d_gene: TRBD2; abundance: few; v_gene: TRBV10-1; j_gene: TRBJ2-1; CDR3nt: TGCGCCAGCAGTGCCGGGACTAGCGGGCCCTACAATGAGCAGTTCTTC; CDR3aa: CASSAGTSGPYNEQFF
d_gene: -; abundance: -; v_gene: TRBV30; j_gene: TRBJ1-1; CDR3nt: TGTGCCTGGAGTGCCCTCCCGGGGGGCACTGAAGCTTTCTTT; CDR3aa: CAWSALPGGTEAFF
d_gene: -; abundance: few; v_gene: TRBV25-1; j_gene: TRBJ1-4; CDR3nt: TGTGCCAGCAGTGAGGCGGGGCGTCTAACTAATGAAAAACTGTTTTTT; CDR3aa: CASSEAGRLTNEKLFF
d_gene: TRBD1; abundance: -; v_gene: TRBV28; j_gene: TRBJ1-4; CDR3nt: TGTGCCAGCAGTTTATTGACAGGGGGCGGTGAAAAACTGTTTTTT; CDR3aa: CASSLLTGGGEKLFF
d_gene: -; abundance: once; v_gene: TRBV6-1; j_gene: TRBJ1-5; CDR3nt: TGTGCCAGCAGTGAAGTTGGTTCTAAGAATCAGCCCCAGCATTTT; CDR3aa: CASSEVGSKNQPQHF
d_gene: -; abundance: -; v_gene: TRBV21-1; j_gene: TRBJ2-6; CDR3nt: TGTGCCAGCAGCAAAGTACGGCGGGACAGGGCTTACTCTGGGGCCAACGTCCTGACTTTC; CDR3aa: CASSKVRRDRAYSGANVLTF
d_gene: -; abundance: -; v_gene: TRBV7-9; j_gene: TRBJ2-7; CDR3nt: TGTGCCAGCAGCCAATTCGACAGGCCCTACGAGCAGTACTTC; CDR3aa: CASSQFDRPYEQYF
d_gene: TRBD1; abundance: -; v_gene: TRBV30; j_gene: TRBJ2-7; CDR3nt: TGTGCCTGGAGTAGAGCTCAGGGGGCTCCCGGGGAGCAGTACTTC; CDR3aa: CAWSRAQGAPGEQYF
d_gene: -; abundance: -; v_gene: TRBV28; j_gene: TRBJ1-1; CDR3nt: TGTGCCAGCAGTTATCCTGGGAACACTGAAGCTTTCTTT; CDR3aa: CASSYPGNTEAFF
d_gene: TRBD1; abundance: -; v_gene: TRBV3-1/TRBV3-2; j_gene: TRBJ2-1; CDR3nt: TGTGCCAGCTCCCTCCCGGGGACAGGGTACAATGAGCAGTTCTTC; CDR3aa: CASSLPGTGYNEQFF
d_gene: TRBD1; abundance: once; v_gene: TRBV12-3/TRBV12-4; j_gene: TRBJ1-5; CDR3nt: TGTGCCAGCAGGGGACAGGGGGGTCAGCCCCAGCATTTT; CDR3aa: CASRGQGGQPQHF
d_gene: TRBD2; abundance: -; v_gene: TRBV9; j_gene: TRBJ2-5; CDR3nt: TGTGCCAGCAGCGTAGATTCGGGAGGGCCGACAGAGACCCAGTACTTC; CDR3aa: CASSVDSGGPTETQYF
d_gene: -; abundance: -; v_gene: TRBV5-1; j_gene: TRBJ2-2; CDR3nt: TGCGCCAGCAGTCACGACAGGCCGAACACCGGGGAGCTGTTTTTT; CDR3aa: CASSHDRPNTGELFF
d_gene: TRBD1; abundance: -; v_gene: TRBV15; j_gene: TRBJ2-7; CDR3nt: TGTGCCACCAGCTTAGGACAGGCCGGCCTCTACGAGCAGTACTTC; CDR3aa: CATSLGQAGLYEQYF
d_gene: TRBD1; abundance: -; v_gene: TRBV19; j_gene: TRBJ1-2; CDR3nt: TGTGCCAGTAGTCCAAGGACAGGGGCTAACTATGGCTACACCTTC; CDR3aa: CASSPRTGANYGYTF
d_gene: -; abundance: -; v_gene: TRBV19; j_gene: TRBJ1-1; CDR3nt: TGTGCCAGTAGTATCGGGGAGAGGGGTGAAGCTTTCTTT; CDR3aa: CASSIGERGEAFF
d_gene: -; abundance: -; v_gene: TRBV6-5; j_gene: TRBJ2-6; CDR3nt: TGTGCCAGCATTGCGCGAGGTTCTGGGGCCAACGTCCTGACTTTC; CDR3aa: CASIARGSGANVLTF
d_gene: -; abundance: -; v_gene: TRBV6-5; j_gene: TRBJ1-1; CDR3nt: TGTGCCAGCGGTAACCTAAACTCGAACACTGAAGCTTTCTTT; CDR3aa: CASGNLNSNTEAFF
d_gene: -; abundance: -; v_gene: TRBV6-5; j_gene: TRBJ2-7; CDR3nt: TGTGCCAGCAGTCCAACCGGGACAAGTTACGAGCAGTACTTC; CDR3aa: CASSPTGTSYEQYF
d_gene: TRBD2; abundance: -; v_gene: TRBV6-2/TRBV6-3; j_gene: TRBJ2-2; CDR3nt: TGTGCCAGCAGCGGAAGCGGGAGTGGCACCGGGGAGCTGTTTTTT; CDR3aa: CASSGSGSGTGELFF
d_gene: -; abundance: -; v_gene: TRBV6-5; j_gene: TRBJ1-6; CDR3nt: TGTGCCAGCAGTTACAGTCCGAATAATTCACCCCTCCACTTT; CDR3aa: CASSYSPNNSPLHF
d_gene: -; abundance: -; v_gene: TRBV30; j_gene: TRBJ1-2; CDR3nt: TGTGCCTGGAGCGCGGGGGGAGTGCTAGGCTACACCTTC; CDR3aa: CAWSAGGVLGYTF
d_gene: -; abundance: -; v_gene: TRBV5-3; j_gene: TRBJ2-3; CDR3nt: TGTGCCAGAAGCTTGCCCGGGAGCACAGATACGCAGTATTTT; CDR3aa: CARSLPGSTDTQYF
d_gene: -; abundance: -; v_gene: TRBV18; j_gene: TRBJ2-5; CDR3nt: TGTGCCAGCTCTCCTCGGCGCAGCCAAGAGACCCAGTACTTC; CDR3aa: CASSPRRSQETQYF
d_gene: TRBD1; abundance: -; v_gene: TRBV5-1; j_gene: TRBJ2-5; CDR3nt: TGCGCCAGCAGCTTGGTATCATTGGGACAGGGGAGAGAGACCCAGTACTTC; CDR3aa: CASSLVSLGQGRETQYF
d_gene: TRBD2; abundance: once; v_gene: TRBV5-1; j_gene: TRBJ2-3; CDR3nt: TGCGCCAGCAGCTTGCGTCTAGCGGGAGGGGGCACAGATACGCAGTATTTT; CDR3aa: CASSLRLAGGGTDTQYF
d_gene: -; abundance: -; v_gene: TRBV3-1/TRBV3-2; j_gene: TRBJ1-6; CDR3nt: TGTGCCAGCAGCCATACGTTTTCACCCCTCCACTTT; CDR3aa: CASSHTFSPLHF
d_gene: TRBD2; abundance: -; v_gene: TRBV4-1; j_gene: TRBJ2-3; CDR3nt: TGCGCCAGCAGCCAGGGGACAGGACTTACTAGCGGGATGGTCACAGATACGCAGTATTTT; CDR3aa: CASSQGTGLTSGMVTDTQYF
d_gene: TRBD2; abundance: -; v_gene: TRBV29-1; j_gene: TRBJ2-5; CDR3nt: TGCAGCGTAGAAAGCGGGAGGGGTGAGACCCAGTACTTC; CDR3aa: CSVESGRGETQYF
d_gene: TRBD1; abundance: -; v_gene: TRBV9; j_gene: TRBJ2-1; CDR3nt: TGTGCCAGCAGCCCCACCGGGACAGTCAATGAGCAGTTCTTC; CDR3aa: CASSPTGTVNEQFF
d_gene: -; abundance: once; v_gene: TRBV29-1; j_gene: TRBJ2-1; CDR3nt: TGCAGCGTCGCTGGGGGCCATGAGCAGTTCTTC; CDR3aa: CSVAGGHEQFF
d_gene: -; abundance: -; v_gene: TRBV2; j_gene: TRBJ2-5; CDR3nt: TGTGCCAGCCGACGGGCGGGAGAGACCCAGTACTTC; CDR3aa: CASRRAGETQYF